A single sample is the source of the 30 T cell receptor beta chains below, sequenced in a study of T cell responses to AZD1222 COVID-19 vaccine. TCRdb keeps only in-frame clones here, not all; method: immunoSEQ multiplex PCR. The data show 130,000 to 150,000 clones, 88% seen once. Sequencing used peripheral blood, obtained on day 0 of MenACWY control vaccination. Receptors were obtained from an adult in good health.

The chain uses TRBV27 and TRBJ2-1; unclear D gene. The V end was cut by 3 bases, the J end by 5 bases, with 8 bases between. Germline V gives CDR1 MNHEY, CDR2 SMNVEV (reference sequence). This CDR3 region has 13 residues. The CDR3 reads CASSFIRNNEQFF. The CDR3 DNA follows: TGTGCCAGCAGTTTTATACGGAACAATGAGCAGTTCTTC.

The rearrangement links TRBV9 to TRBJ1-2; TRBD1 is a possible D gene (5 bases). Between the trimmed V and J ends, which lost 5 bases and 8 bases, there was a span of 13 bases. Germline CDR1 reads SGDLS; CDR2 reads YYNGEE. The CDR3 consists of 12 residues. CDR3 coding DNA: TGTGCCAGCAGAACGGGACCTTGGGGCTACACCTTC. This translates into CASRTGPWGYTF.

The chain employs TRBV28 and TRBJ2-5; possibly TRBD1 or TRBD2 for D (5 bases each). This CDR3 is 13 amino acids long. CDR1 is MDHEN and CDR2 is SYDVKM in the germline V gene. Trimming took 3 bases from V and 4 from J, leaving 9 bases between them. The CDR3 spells CASSLGDTETQYF. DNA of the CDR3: TGTGCCAGCAGTTTGGGGGATACAGAGACCCAGTACTTC.

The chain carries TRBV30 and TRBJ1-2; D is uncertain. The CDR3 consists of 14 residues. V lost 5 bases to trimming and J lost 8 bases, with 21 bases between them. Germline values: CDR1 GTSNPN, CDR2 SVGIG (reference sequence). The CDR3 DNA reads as TGTGCCTGGGTTACTGAAGCAGGTACCGACGGCTACACCTTC. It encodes CAWVTEAGTDGYTF.

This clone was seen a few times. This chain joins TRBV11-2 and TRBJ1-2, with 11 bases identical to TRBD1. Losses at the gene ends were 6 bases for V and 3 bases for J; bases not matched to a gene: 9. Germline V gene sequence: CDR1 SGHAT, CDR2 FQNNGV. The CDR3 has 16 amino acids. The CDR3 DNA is TGTGCCAGCAGACGGGGACAGGGGGGGAAGGACTATGGCTACACCTTC. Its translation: CASRRGQGGKDYGYTF.

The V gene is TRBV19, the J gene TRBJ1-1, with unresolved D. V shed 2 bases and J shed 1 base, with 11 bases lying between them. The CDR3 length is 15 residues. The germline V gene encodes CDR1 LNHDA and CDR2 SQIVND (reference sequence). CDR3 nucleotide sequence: TGTGCCAGTAGTATAAGGATGTCAGAGAACACTGAAGCTTTCTTT. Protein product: CASSIRMSENTEAFF.

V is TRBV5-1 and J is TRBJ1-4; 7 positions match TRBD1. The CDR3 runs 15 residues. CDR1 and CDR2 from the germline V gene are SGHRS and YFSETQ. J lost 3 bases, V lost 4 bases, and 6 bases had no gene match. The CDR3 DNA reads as TGCGCCAGCAGCGCCCGACAGGGAGCTAATGAAAAACTGTTTTTT. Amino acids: CASSARQGANEKLFF.

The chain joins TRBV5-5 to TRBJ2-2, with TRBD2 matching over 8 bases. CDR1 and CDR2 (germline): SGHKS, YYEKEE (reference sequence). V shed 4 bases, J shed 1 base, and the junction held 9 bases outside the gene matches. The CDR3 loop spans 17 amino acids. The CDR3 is CASSQGELAGNTGELFF. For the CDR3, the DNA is TGTGCCAGCAGCCAGGGTGAGCTAGCGGGGAACACCGGGGAGCTGTTTTTT.

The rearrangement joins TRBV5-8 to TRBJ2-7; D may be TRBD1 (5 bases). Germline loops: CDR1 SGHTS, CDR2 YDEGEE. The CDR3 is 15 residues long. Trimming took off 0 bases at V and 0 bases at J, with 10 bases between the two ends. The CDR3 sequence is CASSLATAVSYEQYF. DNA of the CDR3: TGTGCCAGCAGCTTGGCGACAGCCGTCTCCTACGAGCAGTACTTC.

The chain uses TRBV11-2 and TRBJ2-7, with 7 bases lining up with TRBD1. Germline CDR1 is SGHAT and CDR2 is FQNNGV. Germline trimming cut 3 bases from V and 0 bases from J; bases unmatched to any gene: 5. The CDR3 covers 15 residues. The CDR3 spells CASSLVGTVSYEQYF. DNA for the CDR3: TGTGCCAGCAGCTTGGTCGGGACAGTCTCCTACGAGCAGTACTTC.

The CDR3: CASSLGLAGSETQYF. Here the CDR3 DNA reads TGTGCCAGCAGCTTGGGACTAGCGGGATCTGAGACCCAGTACTTC. The chain couples TRBV5-4 to TRBJ2-5, with 11 nucleotides matching TRBD2. The CDR3 is 15 residues long. CDR1 SGHNT and CDR2 YYREEE come from the germline V gene (reference sequence). Trimming took 0 bases from V and 5 from J; bases not matched to a gene: 3.

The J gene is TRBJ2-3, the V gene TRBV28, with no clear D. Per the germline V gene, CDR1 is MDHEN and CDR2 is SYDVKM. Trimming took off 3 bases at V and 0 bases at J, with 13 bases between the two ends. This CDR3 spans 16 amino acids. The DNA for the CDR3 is TGTGCCAGCAGTTTTAAACGAACTACTAGCACAGATACGCAGTATTTT. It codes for CASSFKRTTSTDTQYF.

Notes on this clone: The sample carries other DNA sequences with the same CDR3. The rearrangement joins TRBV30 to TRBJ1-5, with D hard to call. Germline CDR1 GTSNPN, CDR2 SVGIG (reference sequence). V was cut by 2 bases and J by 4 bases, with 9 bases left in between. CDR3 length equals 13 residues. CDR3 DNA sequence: TGTGCCTGGAGTCCTGGAGGGAATCAGCCCCAGCATTTT. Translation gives CAWSPGGNQPQHF. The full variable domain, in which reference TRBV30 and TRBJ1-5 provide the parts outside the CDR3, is SQTIHQWPATLVQPVGSPLSLECTVEGTSNPNLYWYRQAAGRGLQLLFYSVGIGQISSEVPQNLSASRPQDRQFILSSKKLLLSDSGFYLCAWSPGGNQPQHFGDGTRLSIL.

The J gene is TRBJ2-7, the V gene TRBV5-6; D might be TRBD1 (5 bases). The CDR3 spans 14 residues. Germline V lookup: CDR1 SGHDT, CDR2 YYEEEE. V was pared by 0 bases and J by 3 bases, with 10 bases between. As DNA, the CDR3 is TGTGCCAGCAGCTTGGGGACACTTTTCTACGAGCAGTACTTC. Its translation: CASSLGTLFYEQYF. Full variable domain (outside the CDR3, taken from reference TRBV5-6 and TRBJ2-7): DAGVTQSPTHLIKTRGQQVTLRCSPKSGHDTVSWYQQALGQGPQFIFQYYEEEERQRGNFPDRFSGHQFPNYSSELNVNALLLGDSALYLCASSLGTLFYEQYFGPGTRLTVT.

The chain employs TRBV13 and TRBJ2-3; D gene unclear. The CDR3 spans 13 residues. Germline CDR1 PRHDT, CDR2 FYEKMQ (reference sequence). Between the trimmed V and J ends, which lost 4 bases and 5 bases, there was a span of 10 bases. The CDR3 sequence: CASSYSPRDTQYF. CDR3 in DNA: TGTGCCAGCAGCTATAGTCCCAGAGATACGCAGTATTTT.

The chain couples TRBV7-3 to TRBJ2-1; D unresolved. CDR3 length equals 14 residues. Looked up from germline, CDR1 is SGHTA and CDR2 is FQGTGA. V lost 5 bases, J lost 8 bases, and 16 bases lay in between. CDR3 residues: CASSARFRSDEQFF. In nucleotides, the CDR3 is TGTGCCAGCAGCGCCCGGTTCCGGAGTGATGAGCAGTTCTTC.

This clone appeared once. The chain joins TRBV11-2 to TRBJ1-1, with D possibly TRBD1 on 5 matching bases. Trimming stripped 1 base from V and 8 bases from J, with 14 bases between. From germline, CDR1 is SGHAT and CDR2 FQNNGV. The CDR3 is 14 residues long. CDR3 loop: CASSLAGGYSEAFF. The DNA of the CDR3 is TGTGCCAGCAGCTTAGCCGGGGGATATTCGGAAGCTTTCTTT.

CDR3 residues: CASSLSFTGENGYTF. For the CDR3, the DNA is TGTGCCAGCAGCTTAAGTTTCACAGGGGAGAATGGCTACACCTTC. This chain uses TRBV7-9 with TRBJ1-2, with TRBD1 matching over 7 bases. The CDR3 runs 15 residues. V shed 2 bases and J 6 bases; nucleotides not matched to a gene: 9. Germline V gene lookup returns CDR1 SEHNR and CDR2 FQNEAQ (reference sequence).

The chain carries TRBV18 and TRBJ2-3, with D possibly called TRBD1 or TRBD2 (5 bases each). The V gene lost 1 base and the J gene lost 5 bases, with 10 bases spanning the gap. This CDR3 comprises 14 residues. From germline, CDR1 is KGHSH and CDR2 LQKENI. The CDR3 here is CASSPRDLRDTQYF. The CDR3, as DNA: TGTGCCAGCTCACCACGGGACCTCAGAGATACGCAGTATTTT.

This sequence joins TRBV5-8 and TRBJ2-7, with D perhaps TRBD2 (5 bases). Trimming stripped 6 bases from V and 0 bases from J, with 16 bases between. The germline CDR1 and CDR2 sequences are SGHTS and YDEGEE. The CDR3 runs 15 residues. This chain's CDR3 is CASTLSSPSSYEQYF. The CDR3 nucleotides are TGTGCCAGCACGCTTTCTAGCCCCAGCTCCTACGAGCAGTACTTC.

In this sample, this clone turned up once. Written as DNA, the CDR3 is TGTGCCAGCAGTCGGGACAGATCCTTTTACGAGCAGTACTTC. Residues: CASSRDRSFYEQYF. This sequence joins TRBV6-2 or TRBV6-3 and TRBJ2-7, with 7 bases identical to TRBD1. Germline V lookup: CDR1 MNHEY, CDR2 SVGEGT. There are 14 residues in the CDR3. V dropped 5 bases and J dropped 4; count of bases not matched to a gene: 8.

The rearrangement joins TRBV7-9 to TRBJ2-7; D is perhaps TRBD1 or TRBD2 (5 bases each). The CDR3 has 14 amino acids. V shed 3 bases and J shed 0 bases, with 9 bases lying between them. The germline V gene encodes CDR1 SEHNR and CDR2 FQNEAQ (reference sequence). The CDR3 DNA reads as TGTGCCAGCAGCTTTTCAGGGAGCTCCTACGAGCAGTACTTC. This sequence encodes CASSFSGSSYEQYF.

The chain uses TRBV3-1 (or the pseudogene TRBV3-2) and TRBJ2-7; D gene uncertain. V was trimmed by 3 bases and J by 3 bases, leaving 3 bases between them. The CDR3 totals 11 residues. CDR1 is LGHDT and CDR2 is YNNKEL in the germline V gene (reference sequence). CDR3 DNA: TGTGCCAGCAGCCACAACTACGAGCAGTACTTC. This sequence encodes CASSHNYEQYF.

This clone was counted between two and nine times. CDR3 coding DNA: TGTGCCAGCAGCCGGGGGCTTCTAAACACCGGGGAGCTGTTTTTT. Its protein is CASSRGLLNTGELFF. The chain employs TRBV3-1 (or the pseudogene TRBV3-2) and TRBJ2-2, with a weak D call TRBD1 (6 bases). Trimming removed 4 bases from V and 2 bases from J, with 11 bases in between. Germline-derived CDR1 and CDR2 are LGHDT and YNNKEL (reference sequence). CDR3 size: 15 residues.

This chain's CDR3 is CASSRTENTEAFF. For the CDR3, the DNA is TGTGCCAGCAGTAGGACCGAGAACACTGAAGCTTTCTTT. The rearrangement links TRBV12-3 or TRBV12-4 to TRBJ1-1; D not resolved. The ends were cut back, 5 bases at V and 1 base at J, with 8 bases in the middle. This CDR3 is 13 amino acids long.

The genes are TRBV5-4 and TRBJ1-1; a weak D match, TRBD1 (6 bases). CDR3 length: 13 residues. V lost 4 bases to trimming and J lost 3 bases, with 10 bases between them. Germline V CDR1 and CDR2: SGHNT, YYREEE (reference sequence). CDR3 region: CASSRDKHTEAFF. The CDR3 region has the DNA TGTGCCAGCAGCCGGGACAAACACACTGAAGCTTTCTTT.

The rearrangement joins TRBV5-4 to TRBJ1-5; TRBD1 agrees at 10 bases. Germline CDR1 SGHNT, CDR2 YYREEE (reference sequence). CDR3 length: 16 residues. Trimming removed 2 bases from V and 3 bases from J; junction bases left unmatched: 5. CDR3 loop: CASSFGTGVSNQPQHF. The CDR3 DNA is TGTGCCAGCAGCTTTGGGACAGGGGTCTCCAATCAGCCCCAGCATTTT.

CDR3 sequence (DNA): TGTGCCAGCAGCTTGGACGGGGCCTACACTGAAGCTTTCTTT. The encoded protein is CASSLDGAYTEAFF. The chain couples TRBV5-4 to TRBJ1-1; possibly TRBD1 for D (5 bases). The V gene lost 0 bases and the J gene lost 3 bases, with 9 bases spanning the gap. The germline V gene encodes CDR1 SGHNT and CDR2 YYREEE (reference sequence). The CDR3 sequence is 14 residues long.

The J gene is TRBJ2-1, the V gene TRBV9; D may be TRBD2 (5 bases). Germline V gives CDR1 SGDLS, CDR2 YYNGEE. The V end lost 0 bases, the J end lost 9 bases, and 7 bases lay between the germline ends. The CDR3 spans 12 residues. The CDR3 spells CASSVGGGEQFF. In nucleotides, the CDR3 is TGTGCCAGCAGCGTAGGTGGAGGTGAGCAGTTCTTC.

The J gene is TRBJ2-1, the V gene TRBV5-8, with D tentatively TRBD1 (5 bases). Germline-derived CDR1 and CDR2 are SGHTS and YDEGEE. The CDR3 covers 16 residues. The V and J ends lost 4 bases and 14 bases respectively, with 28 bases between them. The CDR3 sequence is CASSVNYRSYNDGEFF. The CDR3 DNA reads TGTGCCAGCAGCGTTAACTACAGGTCCTACAATGATGGGGAGTTCTTC.